This T cell receptor beta chain was identified in a study of blood T cell repertoires in COVID-19. This CDR3 has 16 amino acids. CDR1 and CDR2 from the germline V gene are GTSNPN and SVGIG (reference sequence). Between the trimmed V and J ends, which lost 0 bases and 5 bases, there was a span of 19 bases. Per the authors' pipeline: Using reference gene primer amplification, nucleated cell counts were estimated. Sequencing was performed with immunoSEQ multiplex PCR; in TCRdb, only in-frame clones are kept and a portion is missing. Clonal size and the V and J genes are those of that table, whereas D and trimming came from the DNA. This sample has around 70,000 clones; over 75% occur once, and the top ten carry under 13%.

The source of this sequence is a woman under 30 with acute or convalescent COVID-19. The V call is TRBV30, the J call TRBJ2-5; TRBD2 might be the D (5 bases). The specimen sequenced was peripheral blood. CDR3 coding DNA: TGTGCCTGGAGTGTACGATTCGGAAGAGGGTTGGAGACCCAGTACTTC. Translating gives CAWSVRFGRGLETQYF.